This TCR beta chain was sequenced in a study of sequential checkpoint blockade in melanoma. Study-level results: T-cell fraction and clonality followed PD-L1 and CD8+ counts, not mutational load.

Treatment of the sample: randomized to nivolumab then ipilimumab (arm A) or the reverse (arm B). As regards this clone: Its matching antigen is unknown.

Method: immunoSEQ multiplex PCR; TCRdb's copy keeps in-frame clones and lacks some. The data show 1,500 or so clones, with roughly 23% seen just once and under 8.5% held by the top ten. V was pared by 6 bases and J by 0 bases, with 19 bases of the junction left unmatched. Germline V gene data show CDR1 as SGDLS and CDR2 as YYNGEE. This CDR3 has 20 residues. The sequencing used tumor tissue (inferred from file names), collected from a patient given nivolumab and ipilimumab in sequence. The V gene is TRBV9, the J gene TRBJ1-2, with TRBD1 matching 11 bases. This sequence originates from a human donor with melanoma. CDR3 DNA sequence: TGTGCCAGCATTTTAAATCCCCGGACAGGGGGCGGGTTAGCTAACTATGGCTACACCTTC. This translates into CASILNPRTGGGLANYGYTF. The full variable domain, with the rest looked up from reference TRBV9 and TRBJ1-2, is DSGVTQTPKHLITATGQRVTLRCSPRSGDLSVYWYQQSLDQGLQFLIQYYNGEERAKGNILERFSAQQFPDLHSELNLSSLELGDSALYFCASILNPRTGGGLANYGYTFGSGTRLTVV.